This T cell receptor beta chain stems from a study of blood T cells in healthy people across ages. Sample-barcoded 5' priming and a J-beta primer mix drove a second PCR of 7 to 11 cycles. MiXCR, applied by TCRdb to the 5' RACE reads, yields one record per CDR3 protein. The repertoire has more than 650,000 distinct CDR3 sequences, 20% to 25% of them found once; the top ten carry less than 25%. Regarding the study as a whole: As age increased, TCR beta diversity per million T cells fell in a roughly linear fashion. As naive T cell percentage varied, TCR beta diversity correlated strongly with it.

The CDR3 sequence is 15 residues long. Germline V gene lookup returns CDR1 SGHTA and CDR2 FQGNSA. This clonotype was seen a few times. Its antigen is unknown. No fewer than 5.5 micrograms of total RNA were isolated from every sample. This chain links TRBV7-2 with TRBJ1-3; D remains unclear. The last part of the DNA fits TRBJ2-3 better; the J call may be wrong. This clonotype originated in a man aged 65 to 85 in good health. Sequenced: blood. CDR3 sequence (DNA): TGTGCCAGCAGCCCCAGGTCAGGCAGCACAGATACGCAGTATTTT. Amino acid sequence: CASSPRSGSTDTQYF.